Sequencing of this T cell receptor (beta chain) was carried out in a study of T cells after yellow fever vaccination. Study conclusions and caveats: Although the secondary response was weaker, it peaked faster, at day 5 versus 15.

This CDR3 is built from 13 residues. CDR1 and CDR2 from the germline V gene are SGHRS and YFSETQ. With 6 bases removed from V and 6 bases from J, the gap between germline ends came to 15 bases. In TCRdb, the 5' RACE reads were re-called with MiXCR into one record per CDR3 protein. The repertoire holds about 340,000 distinct CDR3 sequences, with 8.7% as singletons. Of note for this clonotype: As yet, its antigen is unknown.

The clonotype originates from a young man who received the YFV17D yellow fever vaccine. The sample in question was PBMCs, obtained on the day of the first yellow fever vaccination. The chain recombines TRBV5-1 with TRBJ1-2; D remains unclear. CDR3 DNA sequence: TGCGCCAGCATCGTGGGAATGAAGGATGGCTACACCTTC. The encoded protein is CASIVGMKDGYTF.